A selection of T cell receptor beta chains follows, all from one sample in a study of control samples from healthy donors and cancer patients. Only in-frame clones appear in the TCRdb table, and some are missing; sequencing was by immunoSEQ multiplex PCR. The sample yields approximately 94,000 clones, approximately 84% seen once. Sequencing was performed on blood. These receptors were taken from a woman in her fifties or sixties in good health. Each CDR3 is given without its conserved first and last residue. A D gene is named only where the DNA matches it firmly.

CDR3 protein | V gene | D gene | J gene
ASSARAGEQF | TRBV9 | . | TRBJ2-1
ASSLTGYGANGYT | TRBV19 | TRBD1 | TRBJ1-2
ASSPGGGNQPQH | TRBV18 | . | TRBJ1-5
ASSQPSGAPDEQF | TRBV4-3 | TRBD2 | TRBJ2-1
SVDVGTPLRETQY | TRBV29-1 | . | TRBJ2-5
ASSSGLADTDTQY | TRBV7-9 | TRBD2 | TRBJ2-3
ASSQELGAYGYT | TRBV4-2 | . | TRBJ1-2
ASRTGTSGRTNEQF | TRBV27 | TRBD2 | TRBJ2-1
ASSVVPTGGREKLF | TRBV9 | TRBD1 | TRBJ1-4
ASRSGVETQY | TRBV6-5 | . | TRBJ2-5
ASSYSAAEAF | TRBV12-3/TRBV12-4 | . | TRBJ1-1
ASCVLGQGYEKLF | TRBV28 | TRBD1 | TRBJ1-4
ASSRLTNTEAF | TRBV12-3/TRBV12-4 | . | TRBJ1-1
ASSYGYEQF | TRBV6-5 | . | TRBJ2-1
ASSLGTGGEYNSPLH | TRBV4-3 | TRBD1 | TRBJ1-6
ASSPGQIQETQY | TRBV5-4 | . | TRBJ2-5
ASSEDGIETQY | TRBV11-3 | . | TRBJ2-5
ASRNTGELF | TRBV7-2 | . | TRBJ2-2
ASSLVGQTETQY | TRBV7-7 | . | TRBJ2-5
ASSLNGASLNTEAF | TRBV5-4 | . | TRBJ1-1
ASSLESGTLSYNEQF | TRBV7-2 | . | TRBJ2-1
ASSLSPAGDTDTQY | TRBV5-1 | TRBD2 | TRBJ2-3
ASSEWTDLYGYT | TRBV2 | . | TRBJ1-2
ASSASGLETQY | TRBV13 | . | TRBJ2-5
ASSQDESSGTYEQY | TRBV4-2 | TRBD2 | TRBJ2-7
ASSSAWDRAYEQY | TRBV19 | . | TRBJ2-7
ASSQGRNTEAF | TRBV7-3 | . | TRBJ1-1
ASSPLDSYYTEAF | TRBV18 | . | TRBJ1-1
ASSDLTYQPQH | TRBV19 | . | TRBJ1-5
ASYPSGSGETQY | TRBV27 | TRBD2 | TRBJ2-5
ASSRRWTGSAHEQY | TRBV5-1 | TRBD1 | TRBJ2-7
ASSLLVAGANVLT | TRBV5-1 | . | TRBJ2-6
ASSGNRIHGYT | TRBV5-1 | . | TRBJ1-2
ASSPLGSNQPQH | TRBV7-2 | . | TRBJ1-5
ASSSPGQGFVNEQF | TRBV27 | TRBD1 | TRBJ2-1
ATSAPGQGAARDTQY | TRBV24-1 | TRBD1 | TRBJ2-3
ASSYSPRETQY | TRBV6-5 | . | TRBJ2-5
ASSYLDTQY | TRBV6-5 | . | TRBJ2-3
SVREQGSRDSLNEKLF | TRBV29-1 | TRBD1 | TRBJ1-4
ASSYNMGGNYGYT | TRBV6-5 | . | TRBJ1-2
ASTQTGNGAQH | TRBV6-6 | TRBD1 | TRBJ1-5
ASSSRARTDTQY | TRBV27 | . | TRBJ2-3